Following are 3 T cell receptor beta chains from one sample sequenced in a study of neurological immune-mediated disorders. TCRdb itself ran the 5' RACE reads through MiXCR, one entry per CDR3 protein. The sample holds roughly 59,000 distinct CDR3 sequences, around 5% seen once. The sequencing sample was made of PBMCs. These receptors all come from a human donor with multiple sclerosis. The donor label of this sample is uncertain.

This clonotype was counted a few times. The V call is TRBV20-1, the J call TRBJ1-6, with D unclear. V lost 2 bases to trimming and J lost 2 bases, with 4 bases between them. Germline V gene sequence: CDR1 DFQATT, CDR2 SNEGSKA (reference sequence). The CDR3 consists of 13 residues. Written as DNA, the CDR3 is TGCAGTGCTAGAACTACCTATAATTCACCCCTCCACTTT. Translated, it gives CSARTTYNSPLHF.

The sample holds many counts of this clonotype. The chain recombines TRBV14 with TRBJ1-1, with D perhaps matching TRBD1 (5 bases). Between the trimmed V and J ends, which lost 1 base and 7 bases, there was a span of 13 bases. The CDR3 extends over 14 amino acids. Germline CDR1 and CDR2: SGHDN and FVKESK. CDR3 bases: TGTGCCAGCAGCCAAGGGGGCGTTCGAGTTGAAGCTTTCTTT. Its protein product is CASSQGGVRVEAFF.

This clonotype appeared many times. The chain links TRBV9 to TRBJ2-7; 8 nucleotides line up with TRBD2. The germline CDR1 and CDR2 sequences are SGDLS and YYNGEE. CDR3 size: 16 residues. V lost 4 bases and J lost 5; bases outside the gene matches: 14. CDR3 sequence: CASSIRAGVDRDEQYF. The CDR3 region has the DNA TGTGCCAGCAGCATCAGAGCGGGGGTCGATCGGGACGAGCAGTACTTC.